This TCR beta chain stems from a study of T cell repertoires in cytomegalovirus infection. Study overall: Public TCR beta signatures were indicative of both CMV infection and a matching HLA type.

Using its own MiXCR run on the reads, TCRdb lists one record per CDR3 protein. The sample lists fewer than 200,000 distinct CDR3 sequences, roughly 20% seen once, with around 3.2% in the top ten. V shed 6 bases and J 3 bases; nucleotides not matched to a gene: 6. The CDR3 runs to 15 residues. Whole-study findings and limits: Clonotypes of TCR beta that were HLA-C-restricted and CMV-specific dominated the ex vivo response. Pooled public TCR beta family frequency picked out CMV carriers with the relevant HLA.

Details on this clonotype: Its matching antigen is unknown.

This TCR came from a human donor in good health (CMV status not recorded). Some clones in this sample may be carry-over from other donors' samples. Sequencing was performed on PBMCs. V and J are TRBV12-3 or TRBV12-4 and TRBJ2-2, with 8 nucleotides matching TRBD2. CDR3 coding DNA: TGTGCCAGCAGCTTTGCGGGGGGCGACACCGGGGAGCTGTTTTTT. This gives the protein CASSFAGGDTGELFF.